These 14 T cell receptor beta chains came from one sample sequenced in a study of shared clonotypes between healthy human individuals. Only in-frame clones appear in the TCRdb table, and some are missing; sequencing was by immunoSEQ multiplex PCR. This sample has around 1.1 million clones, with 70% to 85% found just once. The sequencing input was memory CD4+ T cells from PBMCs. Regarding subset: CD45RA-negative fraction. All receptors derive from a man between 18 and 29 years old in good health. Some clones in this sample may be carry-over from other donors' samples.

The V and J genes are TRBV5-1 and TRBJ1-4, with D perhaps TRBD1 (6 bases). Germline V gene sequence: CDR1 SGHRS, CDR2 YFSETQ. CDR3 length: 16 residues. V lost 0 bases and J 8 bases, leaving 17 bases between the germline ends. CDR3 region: CASSLAAGLGAEKLFF. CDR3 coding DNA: TGCGCCAGCAGCTTGGCTGCGGGACTGGGGGCCGAAAAACTGTTTTTT.

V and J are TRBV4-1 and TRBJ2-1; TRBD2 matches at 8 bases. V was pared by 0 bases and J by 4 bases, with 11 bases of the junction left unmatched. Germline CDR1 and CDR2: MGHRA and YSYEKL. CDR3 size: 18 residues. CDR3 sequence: CASSQDGKRLARYNEQFF. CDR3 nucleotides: TGCGCCAGCAGCCAAGATGGGAAAAGACTAGCGCGGTACAATGAGCAGTTCTTC.

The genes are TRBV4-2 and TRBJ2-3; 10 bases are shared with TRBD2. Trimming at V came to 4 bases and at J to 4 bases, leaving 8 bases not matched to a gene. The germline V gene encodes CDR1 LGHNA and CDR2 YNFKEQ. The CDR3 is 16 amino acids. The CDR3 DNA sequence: TGTGCCAGCAGCCGACAGCGGGAGGGCCTCTCAGATACGCAGTATTTT. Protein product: CASSRQREGLSDTQYF.

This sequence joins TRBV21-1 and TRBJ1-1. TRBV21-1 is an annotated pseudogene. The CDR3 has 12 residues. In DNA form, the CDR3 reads TGTGCCAGCACATCGGGACACACTGAAGCTTTCTTT. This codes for CASTSGHTEAFF.

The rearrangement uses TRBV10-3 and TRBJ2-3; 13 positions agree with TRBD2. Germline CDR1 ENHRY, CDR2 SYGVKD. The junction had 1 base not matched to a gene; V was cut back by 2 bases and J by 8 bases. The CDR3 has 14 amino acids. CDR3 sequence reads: CAISEGLAGATQYF. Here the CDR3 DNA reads TGTGCCATCAGTGAGGGACTAGCGGGAGCTACGCAGTATTTT.

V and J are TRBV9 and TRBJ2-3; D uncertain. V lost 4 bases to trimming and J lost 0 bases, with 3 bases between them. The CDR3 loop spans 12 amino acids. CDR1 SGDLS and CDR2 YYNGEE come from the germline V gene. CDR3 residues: CASSMSTDTQYF. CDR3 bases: TGTGCCAGCAGCATGAGCACAGATACGCAGTATTTT.

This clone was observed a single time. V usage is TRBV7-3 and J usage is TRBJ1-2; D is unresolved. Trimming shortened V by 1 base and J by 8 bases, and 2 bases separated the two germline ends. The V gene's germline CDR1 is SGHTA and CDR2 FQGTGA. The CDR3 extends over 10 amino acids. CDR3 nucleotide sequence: TGTGCCAGCAGCTTAAGAGGCTACACCTTC. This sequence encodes CASSLRGYTF.

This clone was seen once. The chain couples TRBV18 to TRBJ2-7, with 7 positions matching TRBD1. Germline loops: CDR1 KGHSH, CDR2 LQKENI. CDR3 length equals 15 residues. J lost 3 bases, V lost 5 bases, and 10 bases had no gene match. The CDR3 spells CASSDFGTANYEQYF. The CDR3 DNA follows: TGTGCCAGCTCAGACTTCGGGACAGCAAACTACGAGCAGTACTTC.

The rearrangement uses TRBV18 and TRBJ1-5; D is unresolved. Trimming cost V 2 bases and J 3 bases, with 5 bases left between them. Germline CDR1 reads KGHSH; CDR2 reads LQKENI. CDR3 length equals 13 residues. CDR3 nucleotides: TGTGCCAGCTCACCATCGGACAATCAGCCCCAGCATTTT. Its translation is CASSPSDNQPQHF.

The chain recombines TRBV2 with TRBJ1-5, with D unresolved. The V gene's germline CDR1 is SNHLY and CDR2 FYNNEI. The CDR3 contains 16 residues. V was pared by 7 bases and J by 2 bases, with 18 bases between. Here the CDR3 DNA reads TGTGCCAGCACCCTCGGGAGGGCCGGGGGCAATCAGCCCCAGCATTTT. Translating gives CASTLGRAGGNQPQHF.

The CDR3 bases are TGTGCCAGCAAACGTCCTAGCGGAGAGACCCAGTACTTC. This translates into CASKRPSGETQYF. The chain employs TRBV6-1 and TRBJ2-5; 7 bases match TRBD2. There are 13 residues in the CDR3. Per germline, CDR1 MNHNS and CDR2 SASEGT. Trimming took 7 bases from V and 4 from J; bases not matched to a gene: 6.

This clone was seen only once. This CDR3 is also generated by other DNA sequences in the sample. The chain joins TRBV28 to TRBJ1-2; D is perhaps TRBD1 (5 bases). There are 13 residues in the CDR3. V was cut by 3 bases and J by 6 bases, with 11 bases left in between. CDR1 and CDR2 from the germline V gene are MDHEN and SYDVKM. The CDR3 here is CASSFGGLDGYTF. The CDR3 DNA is TGTGCCAGCAGTTTCGGGGGATTAGATGGCTACACCTTC.

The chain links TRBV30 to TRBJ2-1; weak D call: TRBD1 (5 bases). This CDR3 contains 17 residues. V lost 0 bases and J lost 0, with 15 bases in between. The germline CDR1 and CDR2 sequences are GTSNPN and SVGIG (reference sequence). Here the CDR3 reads CAWSVQVVSSSYNEQFF. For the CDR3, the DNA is TGTGCCTGGAGTGTACAGGTCGTCTCCAGCTCCTACAATGAGCAGTTCTTC.

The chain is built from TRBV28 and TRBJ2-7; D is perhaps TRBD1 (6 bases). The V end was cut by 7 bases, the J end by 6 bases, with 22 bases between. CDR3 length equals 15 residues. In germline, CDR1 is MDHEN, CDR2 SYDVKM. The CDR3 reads CASTPRGGTLSEQYF. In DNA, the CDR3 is TGTGCCAGCACCCCCCGAGGTGGGACATTATCCGAGCAGTACTTC.